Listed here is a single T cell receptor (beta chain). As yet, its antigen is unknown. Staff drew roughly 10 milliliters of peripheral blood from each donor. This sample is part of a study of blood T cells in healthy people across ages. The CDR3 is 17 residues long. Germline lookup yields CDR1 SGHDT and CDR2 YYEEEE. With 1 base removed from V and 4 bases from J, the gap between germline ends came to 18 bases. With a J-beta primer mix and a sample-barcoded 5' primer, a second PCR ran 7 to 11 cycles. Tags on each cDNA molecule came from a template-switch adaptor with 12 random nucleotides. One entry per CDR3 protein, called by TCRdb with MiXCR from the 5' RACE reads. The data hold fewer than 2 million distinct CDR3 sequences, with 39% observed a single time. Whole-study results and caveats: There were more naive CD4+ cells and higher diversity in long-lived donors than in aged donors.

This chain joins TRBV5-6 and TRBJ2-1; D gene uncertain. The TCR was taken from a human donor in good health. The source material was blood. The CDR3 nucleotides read TGTGCCAGCAGCTTGTCATTACAGCTTCCCTCGTACAATGAGCAGTTCTTC. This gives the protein CASSLSLQLPSYNEQFF.